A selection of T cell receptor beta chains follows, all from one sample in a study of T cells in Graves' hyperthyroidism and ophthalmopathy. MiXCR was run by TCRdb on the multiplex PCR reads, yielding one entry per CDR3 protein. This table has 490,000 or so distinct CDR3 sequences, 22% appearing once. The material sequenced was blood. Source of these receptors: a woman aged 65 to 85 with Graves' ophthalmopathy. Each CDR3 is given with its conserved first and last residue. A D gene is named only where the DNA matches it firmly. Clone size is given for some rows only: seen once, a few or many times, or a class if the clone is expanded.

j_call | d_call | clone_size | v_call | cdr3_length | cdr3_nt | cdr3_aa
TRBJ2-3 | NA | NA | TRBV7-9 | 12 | TGTGCCAGCAGTCAAGGCGCAGATACGCAGTATTTT | CASSQGADTQYF
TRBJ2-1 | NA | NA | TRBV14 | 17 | TGTGCCAGCAGCCCGCGGGGCGGGAAGAGCTCCTACAATGAGCAGTTCTTC | CASSPRGGKSSYNEQFF
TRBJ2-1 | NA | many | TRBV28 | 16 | TGTGCCAGCAGTCGCTACCGGGCGGGGAAGTACAATGAGCAGTTCTTC | CASSRYRAGKYNEQFF
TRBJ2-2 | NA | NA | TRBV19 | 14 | TGTGCCAGCAGAGCGATGGAGGCCACCGGGGAGCTGTTTTTT | CASRAMEATGELFF
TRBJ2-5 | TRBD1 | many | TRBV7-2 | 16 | TGTGCCAGCAGCTTAACCGCGAGGGGGCTAGGAGGGACCCAGTACTTC | CASSLTARGLGGTQYF
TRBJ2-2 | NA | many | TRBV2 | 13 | TGTGCCAGCAGTGAGGGCTACACCGGGGAGCTGTTTTTT | CASSEGYTGELFF
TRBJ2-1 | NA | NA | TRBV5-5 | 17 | TGTGCCAGCAGCCCCGCCCGTCGTAGCGGCGTATTCAATGAGCAGTTCTTC | CASSPARRSGVFNEQFF
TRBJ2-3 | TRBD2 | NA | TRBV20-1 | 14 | TGCAGTGCCCCAGGGACTAGCGGCCAAGATACGCAGTATTTT | CSAPGTSGQDTQYF
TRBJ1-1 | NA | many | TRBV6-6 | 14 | TGTGCCAGCAGTTACGAAGGTATGAACACTGAAGCTTTCTTT | CASSYEGMNTEAFF
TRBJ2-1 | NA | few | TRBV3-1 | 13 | TGTGCCAGCAGCCAAGTCACGGGGCTTGAGCAGTTCTTC | CASSQVTGLEQFF
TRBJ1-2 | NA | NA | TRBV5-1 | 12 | TGCGCCAGCAGCTTGCCCCAGGAGGGCTACACCTTC | CASSLPQEGYTF
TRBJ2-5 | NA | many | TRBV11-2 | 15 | TGTGCCACGCGCTGGGGGGCGGGAGTTGCAGAGACCCAGTACTTC | CATRWGAGVAETQYF
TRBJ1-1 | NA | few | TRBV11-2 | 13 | TGTGCCAGCAGCTTAGCGGTAGGACGAGAAGCTTTCTTT | CASSLAVGREAFF
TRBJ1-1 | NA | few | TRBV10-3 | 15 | TGTGCCATCAGTAGCGCAGGGAATTCGTACACTGAAGCTTTCTTT | CAISSAGNSYTEAFF
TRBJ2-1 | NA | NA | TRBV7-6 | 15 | TGTGCCAGCAGCTTAAATGGTCTGCTGGAGGATGAGCAGTTCTTC | CASSLNGLLEDEQFF
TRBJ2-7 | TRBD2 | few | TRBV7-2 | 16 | TGTGCCAGCAGCTCGCAACTAGCGGGCCCCTCCTACGAGCAGTACTTC | CASSSQLAGPSYEQYF
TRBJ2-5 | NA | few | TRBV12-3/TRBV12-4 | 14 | TGTGCCAGCAGTTTATGGGGGGAGGCTGAGACCCAGTACTTC | CASSLWGEAETQYF
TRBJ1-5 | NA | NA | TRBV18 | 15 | TGTGCCAGCTCATTTCTTGGTAATAGCAATCAGCCCCAGCATTTT | CASSFLGNSNQPQHF
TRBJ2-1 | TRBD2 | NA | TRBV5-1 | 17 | TGCGCCAGCAGCTTGGGTCTCCGGGCTAGCGGGCGCAATGAGCAGTTCTTC | CASSLGLRASGRNEQFF
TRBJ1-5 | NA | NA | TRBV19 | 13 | TGTGCCAGTAGTATCGGGGGCTCCCAGCCCCAGCATTTT | CASSIGGSQPQHF
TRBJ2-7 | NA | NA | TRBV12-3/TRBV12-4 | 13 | TGTGCCAGCAGTCCGCCAACCTCCTACGAGCAGTACTTC | CASSPPTSYEQYF
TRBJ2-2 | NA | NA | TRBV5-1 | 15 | TGCGCCAGCAGCTTGCGCTCACAGAACACCGGGGAGCTGTTTTTT | CASSLRSQNTGELFF
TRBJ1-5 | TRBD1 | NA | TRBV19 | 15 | TGTGCCAGTAGACGACAGGGGGCGTTAAATCAGCCCCAGCATTTT | CASRRQGALNQPQHF
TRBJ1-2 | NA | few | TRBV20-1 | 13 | TGCAGTGCTAGAGATGGCAGGTTAAGTGGCTACACCTTC | CSARDGRLSGYTF
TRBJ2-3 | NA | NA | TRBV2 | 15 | TGTGCCAGCAGTGAGAGGGGCGGGAGCACAGATACGCAGTATTTT | CASSERGGSTDTQYF
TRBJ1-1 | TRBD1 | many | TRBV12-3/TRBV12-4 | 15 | TGTGCCAGCAGTCCGGGACAGGGGGCTCGGACTGAAGCTTTCTTT | CASSPGQGARTEAFF
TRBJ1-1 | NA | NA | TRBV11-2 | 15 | TGTGCCAGCAGCCTCTCGGGGGTGAGGAACACTGAAGCTTTCTTT | CASSLSGVRNTEAFF
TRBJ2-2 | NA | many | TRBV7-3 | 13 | TGTGCCAGCAGCGGGAAGAACACCGGGGAGCTGTTTTTT | CASSGKNTGELFF
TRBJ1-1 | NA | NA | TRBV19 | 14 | TGTGCCAGTAATAGACAGCCAGAGATCACTGAAGCTTTCTTT | CASNRQPEITEAFF
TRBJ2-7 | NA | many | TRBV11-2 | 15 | TGTGCCAGCAGCCCCCGGGCCCTAGGTAGCTACGAGCAGTACTTC | CASSPRALGSYEQYF
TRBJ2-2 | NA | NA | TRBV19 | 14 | TGTGCCACCAAACTGATTGGGGAGACGGGGGAGCTGTTTTTT | CATKLIGETGELFF
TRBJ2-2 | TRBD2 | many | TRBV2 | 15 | TGTGCCAGCGCCCCGGGACTAGCGTCAAGCGGGGAGCTGTTTTTT | CASAPGLASSGELFF
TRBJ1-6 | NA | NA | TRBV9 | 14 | TGTGCCAGCAGCGTAGGACAGACCAATTCACCCCTCCACTTT | CASSVGQTNSPLHF
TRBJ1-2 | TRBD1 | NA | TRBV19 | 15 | TGTGCCAGTAGTACGGACAGGACCGCTAACTATGGCTACACCTTC | CASSTDRTANYGYTF
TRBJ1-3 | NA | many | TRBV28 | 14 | TGTGCCAGCAGTTTAGCGGGGGGCGGAAACACCATATATTTT | CASSLAGGGNTIYF
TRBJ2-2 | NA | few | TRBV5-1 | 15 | TGCGCCAGCAGCTTGGTGCAGGGCAGCACCGGGGAGCTGTTTTTT | CASSLVQGSTGELFF
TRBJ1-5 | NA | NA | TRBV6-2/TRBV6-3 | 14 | TGTGCCAGCAAGACAGGCCATAGCAATCAGCCCCAGCATTTT | CASKTGHSNQPQHF
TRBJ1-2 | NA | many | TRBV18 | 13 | TGTGCCAGCAGCCCGGACAAAAACTATGGCTACACCTTC | CASSPDKNYGYTF
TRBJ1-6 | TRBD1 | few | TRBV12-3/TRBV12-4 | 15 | TGTGCCAGCAGTTCCGGGACAGGGGACAATTCACCCCTCCACTTT | CASSSGTGDNSPLHF
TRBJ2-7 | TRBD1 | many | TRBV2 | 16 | TGTGCCAGCAGCTCCGCACCCGGACAGGGACCCTACGAGCAGTACTTC | CASSSAPGQGPYEQYF
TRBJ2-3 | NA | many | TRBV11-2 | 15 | TGTGCCAGCAGCTTAGTGGATGTTAGCACAGATACGCAGTATTTT | CASSLVDVSTDTQYF
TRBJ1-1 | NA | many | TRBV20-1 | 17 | TGCAGTGCTATCCCCCGCGGACCCCGGGCGGTGGACACTGAAGCTTTCTTT | CSAIPRGPRAVDTEAFF
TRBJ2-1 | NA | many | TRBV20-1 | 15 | TGCAGCGCCCAGAACCCACGACTAGCCTACAATGAGCAGTTCTTC | CSAQNPRLAYNEQFF
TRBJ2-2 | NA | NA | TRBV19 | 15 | TGTGCCAGTAGTATAGGTCCCGGCAGGACCGGGGAGCTGTTTTTT | CASSIGPGRTGELFF
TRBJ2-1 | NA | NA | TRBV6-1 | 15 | TGTGCCAGCAGAACTCAGCCTACTCTCTACAATGAGCAGTTCTTC | CASRTQPTLYNEQFF
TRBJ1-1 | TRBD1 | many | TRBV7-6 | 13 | TGTGCCAGCAGCTTAGGGCAGGGGGATGAAGCTTTCTTT | CASSLGQGDEAFF
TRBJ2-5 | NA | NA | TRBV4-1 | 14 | TGCGCCAGCAGCCTAAGCAGGGCATCGGAGACCCAGTACTTC | CASSLSRASETQYF
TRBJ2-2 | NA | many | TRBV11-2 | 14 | TGTGCCAGCAGCCAAGGGTCGAACACCGGGGAGCTGTTTTTT | CASSQGSNTGELFF
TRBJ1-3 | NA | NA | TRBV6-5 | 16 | TGTGCCAGCAGTTACTGGGGGGAAGACGTTGGAAACACCATATATTTT | CASSYWGEDVGNTIYF
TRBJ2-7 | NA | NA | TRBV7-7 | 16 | TGTGCTAGCAGCCCGCGCCCTGGAGGGAGGCAAGACGAGCAGTACTTC | CASSPRPGGRQDEQYF
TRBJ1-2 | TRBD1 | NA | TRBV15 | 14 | TGTGCCACCAGCAGAGACAGGGGGAACTATGGCTACACCTTC | CATSRDRGNYGYTF
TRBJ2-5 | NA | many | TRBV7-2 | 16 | TGTGCCAGCAGCCCCGGTTTCGAAGCGGGCTATGAGACCCAGTACTTC | CASSPGFEAGYETQYF
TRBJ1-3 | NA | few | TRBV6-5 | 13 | TGTGCCAGCAGTTACTTTACACAGATGCCCATATATTTT | CASSYFTQMPIYF
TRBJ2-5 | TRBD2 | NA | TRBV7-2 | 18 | TGTGCCAGCAGCCCAACCCGTAGTAGCGGGAGGAAGGGAGAGACCCAGTACTTC | CASSPTRSSGRKGETQYF
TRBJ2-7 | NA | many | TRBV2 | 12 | TGTGCCTCTTCGGGGCTCTCCTACGAGCAGTACTTC | CASSGLSYEQYF
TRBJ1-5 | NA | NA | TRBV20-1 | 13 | TGCAGTGCTAGAGTCTATAGCAATCAGCCCCAGCATTTT | CSARVYSNQPQHF
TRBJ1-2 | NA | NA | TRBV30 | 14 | TGTGCCTGGACTGTGGGGGCCTGGTCCCATGGCTACACCTTC | CAWTVGAWSHGYTF
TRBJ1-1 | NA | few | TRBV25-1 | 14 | TGTGCCAGCAGTGTAACCTCAGAGAACACTGAAGCTTTCTTT | CASSVTSENTEAFF
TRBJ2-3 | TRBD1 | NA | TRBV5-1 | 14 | TGCGCCAGCAGCTTGGTACAGGGGCGAGATACGCAGTATTTT | CASSLVQGRDTQYF
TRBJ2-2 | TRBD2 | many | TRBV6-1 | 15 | TGTGCCAGCAGCAAGGGACTAGCGGGTACCGGGGAGCTGTTTTTT | CASSKGLAGTGELFF